A single sample gave rise to the 25 T cell receptor beta chains below, sequenced in a study of beta chain features in type 1 diabetes listed by TCRdb under 2018. Library preparation was by the immunoSEQ multiplex PCR assay. The High Capacity cDNA Reverse Transcription Kit was used to reverse transcribe all of the isolated RNA, meaning that expressed TCRB transcripts were what got sequenced. The clones in this table, taken by TCRdb from immuneACCESS, are in-frame only. Not every clone is retained; where verified, under half of the shortfall comes from an unresolved V gene, and the cause of the rest is unknown. Here the sample has 35,000 to 50,000 clones; approximately 49% occur a single time. The ten largest clonotypes hold over 0.2% of the sample. Input material: stem cell memory CD4+ T cells from blood. Explained via the paper, the cell subset or site label denotes: stem cell-like memory CD4+ T cells. Receptors were obtained from a woman younger than 45 in good health.

This clone was observed a few times. The chain links TRBV29-1 to TRBJ2-1; a weak D match, TRBD2 (6 bases). CDR1 SQVTM and CDR2 ANQGSEA come from the germline V gene. The CDR3 is made up of 14 amino acids. Trimming stripped 4 bases from V and 5 bases from J, with 15 bases between. CDR3 residues: CSVGRASANNEQFF. CDR3 nucleotides: TGCAGCGTTGGAAGGGCTAGCGCCAACAATGAGCAGTTCTTC.

This clone was seen once. V is TRBV10-3 and J is TRBJ1-1, with a weak D call TRBD1 (6 bases). The CDR3 sequence is 14 residues long. V dropped 5 bases and J dropped 1 base, with 11 bases sitting between them. Germline V gene data show CDR1 as ENHRY and CDR2 as SYGVKD. This chain's CDR3 is CAISTTGQNTEAFF. The CDR3 DNA follows: TGTGCCATCAGTACGACGGGACAGAACACTGAAGCTTTCTTT.

The chain has TRBV11-3 and TRBJ2-3, with D uncertain. With 0 bases removed from V and 4 bases from J, the gap between germline ends came to 2 bases. The V gene's germline CDR1 is SGHNT and CDR2 YENEEA. The CDR3 loop spans 12 amino acids. CDR3 amino acids: CASSLDADTQYF. The CDR3 DNA is TGTGCCAGCAGCTTAGACGCAGATACGCAGTATTTT.

The V call is TRBV7-2, the J call TRBJ1-5, with 7 bases aligning to TRBD1. There are 15 residues in the CDR3. V gave up 3 bases and J gave up 6 bases; unmatched junction bases: 8. Germline CDR1 SGHTA, CDR2 FQGNSA. CDR3 sequence: CASSFKTGTFQPQHF. CDR3 bases: TGTGCCAGCAGCTTCAAGACAGGGACCTTTCAGCCCCAGCATTTT.

This clone occurred a few times. The chain has TRBV29-1 and TRBJ2-2; 7 bases fit TRBD1. Per germline, CDR1 SQVTM and CDR2 ANQGSEA. The CDR3 runs to 14 residues. V shed 7 bases and J 0 bases; nucleotides not matched to a gene: 5. Here the CDR3 DNA reads TGCAGCGGAACCGGGACAGCGAACACCGGGGAGCTGTTTTTT. It is translated as CSGTGTANTGELFF.

This clone has only a few counts. The chain employs TRBV7-2 and TRBJ2-5, with TRBD2 matching over 7 bases. The J call may not be correct, given that the DNA end is closer to TRBJ2-7. This CDR3 has 16 amino acids. CDR1 and CDR2 from the germline V gene are SGHTA and FQGNSA. Written as DNA, the CDR3 is TGTGCCAGCAGCTTAGCCCTTAGCGGGCCCGTGTACGAGCAGTACTTC. Translating gives CASSLALSGPVYEQYF.

This clone was observed a few times. V gene TRBV10-3 combines with J gene TRBJ2-3; 7 bases are a match to TRBD1. V trimming: 3 bases; J trimming: 2 bases; junction bases outside the gene matches: 5. Germline CDR1 reads ENHRY; CDR2 reads SYGVKD. The CDR3 runs 15 residues. In DNA form, the CDR3 reads TGTGCCATCAGTGAACCGGGACAGACCACAGATACGCAGTATTTT. This sequence encodes CAISEPGQTTDTQYF.

The V call is TRBV10-3, the J call TRBJ1-2, with 7 bases that match TRBD1. This CDR3 has 12 amino acids. CDR1 and CDR2 from the germline V gene are ENHRY and SYGVKD. Germline trimming cut 7 bases from V and 4 bases from J; bases unmatched to any gene: 3. CDR3 amino acids: CAIKGTAYGYTF. The CDR3 region has the DNA TGTGCCATCAAAGGGACAGCCTATGGCTACACCTTC.

V and J are TRBV4-3 and TRBJ1-4, with TRBD1 as a possible D gene (6 bases). From germline, CDR1 is LGHNA and CDR2 YSLEER. The CDR3 is made up of 16 amino acids. V was cut by 1 base and J by 7 bases, with 16 bases left in between. The CDR3 region has the DNA TGCGCCAGCAGCCAAGGATTTAGGGGGGGGAGTGAAAAACTGTTTTTT. It yields the protein CASSQGFRGGSEKLFF.

CDR3 nucleotides: TGTGCCAGCAACCAGCGGGCCATTCTCTACGAGCAGTACTTC. Residues: CASNQRAILYEQYF. The V gene is TRBV28, the J gene TRBJ2-7, with D perhaps TRBD2 (6 bases). The germline V gene has CDR1 MDHEN and CDR2 SYDVKM. CDR3 size: 14 residues. Trimming left V 7 bases short and J 3 bases short, with 16 bases between.

The chain is built from TRBV28 and TRBJ2-1, with a possible D match to TRBD2 (6 bases). CDR1 and CDR2 from the germline V gene are MDHEN and SYDVKM. V was shortened by 8 bases and J by 5 bases, with 13 bases between the two germline ends. There are 13 residues in the CDR3. As DNA, the CDR3 is TGTGCCAGCGGCCGGGACTTGAACAATGAGCAGTTCTTC. As protein: CASGRDLNNEQFF.

The rearrangement links TRBV5-4 to TRBJ2-3; 7 bases map to TRBD2. From germline, CDR1 is SGHNT and CDR2 YYREEE (reference sequence). The CDR3 loop spans 18 amino acids. Losses at the gene ends were 5 bases for V and 1 base for J; bases not matched to a gene: 16. In nucleotides, the CDR3 is TGTGCCAGCAGACGGGGGGTTCCCGGGAGGTCAGGCACAGATACGCAGTATTTT. Its protein is CASRRGVPGRSGTDTQYF.

The sample holds a few counts of this clone. The V call is TRBV7-2, the J call TRBJ2-5, with 11 bases identical to TRBD1. There are 17 residues in the CDR3. Germline V gene data show CDR1 as SGHTA and CDR2 as FQGNSA. Germline trimming cut 5 bases from V and 4 bases from J; bases unmatched to any gene: 12. The chain's CDR3 is CASSLQGTGTGGETQYF. Written as DNA, the CDR3 is TGTGCCAGCAGCCTACAAGGAACCGGGACAGGGGGAGAGACCCAGTACTTC.

This sequence joins TRBV7-2 and TRBJ2-5; TRBD1 aligns across 8 bases. TRBJ2-7 matches the DNA end more closely, so the J call is doubtful. The CDR3 consists of 16 residues. Germline loops: CDR1 SGHTA, CDR2 FQGNSA. The CDR3 DNA sequence: TGTGCCAGCAGCTTAGGTCCAGGGGGCGATTCCTACGAGCAGTACTTC. Its protein product is CASSLGPGGDSYEQYF.

The chain links TRBV15 to TRBJ2-7; D is possibly TRBD2 (5 bases). In germline, CDR1 is LNHNV, CDR2 YYDKDF (reference sequence). The CDR3 is made up of 17 amino acids. Trimming cost V 0 bases and J 0 bases, with 15 bases left between them. The DNA of the CDR3 is TGTGCCACCAGCAGAGATCTTTGGACTTACAGCTCCTACGAGCAGTACTTC. Translation gives CATSRDLWTYSSYEQYF.

The chain combines TRBV7-2 with TRBJ2-1, with TRBD2 matching over 7 bases. CDR3 length: 13 amino acids. Looked up from germline, CDR1 is SGHTA and CDR2 is FQGNSA. V shed 5 bases, J shed 5 bases, and the junction held 3 bases outside the gene matches. The CDR3 sequence is CASSPGTNNEQFF. In nucleotides, the CDR3 is TGTGCCAGCAGCCCCGGGACTAACAATGAGCAGTTCTTC. The variable domain in full, with the rest retrieved from reference TRBV7-2 and TRBJ2-1, is GAGVSQSPSNKVTEKGKDVELRCDPISGHTALYWYRQSLGQGLEFLIYFQGNSAPDKSGLPSDRFSAERTGGSVSTLTIQRTQQEDSAVYLCASSPGTNNEQFFGPGTRLTVL.

This clone was detected a few times. The chain joins TRBV7-9 to TRBJ1-2; 7 bases map to TRBD1. Trimming cost V 10 bases and J 0 bases; bases outside gene matches: 5. The CDR3 sequence is 13 residues long. CDR1 is SEHNR and CDR2 is FQNEAQ in the germline V gene (reference sequence). The CDR3 DNA sequence: TGTGCCACCGAAGACAGGGCTAACTATGGCTACACCTTC. Translating gives CATEDRANYGYTF. Variable domain in full (rest from reference TRBV7-9 and TRBJ1-2): DTGVSQNPRHKITKRGQNVTFRCDPISEHNRLYWYRQTLGQGPEFLTYFQNEAQLEKSRLLSDRFSAERPKGSFSTLEIQRTEQGDSAMYLCATEDRANYGYTFGSGTRLTVV.

The CDR3 DNA reads as TGCGCCAGCAGTCCAGGGGGCCCCTACGAGCAGTACTTC. Its protein product is CASSPGGPYEQYF. The chain employs TRBV10-2 and TRBJ2-7; 8 nucleotides align to TRBD1. The CDR3 consists of 13 residues. Germline CDR1 and CDR2: WSHSY and SAAADI. Trimming took 5 bases from V and 2 from J; bases not matched to a gene: 2.

The J gene is TRBJ2-7, the V gene TRBV6-5; D might be TRBD2 (6 bases). Trimming cost V 4 bases and J 4 bases, with 8 bases left between them. This CDR3 spans 12 amino acids. Germline values: CDR1 MNHEY, CDR2 SVGAGI. The CDR3 DNA sequence: TGTGCCAGCAGTTCCGGACTATACGAGCAGTACTTC. Residues: CASSSGLYEQYF.

This clone came up a few times. The genes are TRBV7-3 and TRBJ2-5; 7 bases fit TRBD1. CDR3 length: 13 residues. The germline gives CDR1 SGHTA, CDR2 FQGTGA. J lost 5 bases, V lost 3 bases, and 3 bases had no gene match. The chain's CDR3 is CASSFDRAETQYF. In DNA, the CDR3 is TGTGCCAGCAGCTTCGACAGGGCGGAGACCCAGTACTTC.

J is TRBJ2-5 and V is TRBV6-6, with 14 bases identical to TRBD2. Germline-derived CDR1 and CDR2 are MNHNY and SVGAGI (reference sequence). The CDR3 is 16 amino acids. The trim removed 6 bases at V and 5 bases at J, leaving 8 bases unmatched. CDR3 coding DNA: TGTGCCAGCAGCTCCGGGACTAGCGGGAGTTCGGAGACCCAGTACTTC. Translated: CASSSGTSGSSETQYF.

This chain connects TRBV18 to TRBJ2-3; 8 positions agree with TRBD1. Germline V gene data show CDR1 as KGHSH and CDR2 as LQKENI. The CDR3 length is 15 residues. V lost 2 bases, J lost 3 bases, and 4 bases stayed unmatched. CDR3 nucleotides: TGTGCCAGCTCACCAAAGGACAGGGCGACAGATACGCAGTATTTT. It yields the protein CASSPKDRATDTQYF.

The rearrangement uses TRBV18 and TRBJ1-1; 9 bases match TRBD1. Germline values: CDR1 KGHSH, CDR2 LQKENI. The CDR3 contains 15 residues. Unmatched junction bases numbered 3, after V lost 3 bases and J lost 1 base. The CDR3 spells CASSPGGQGNTEAFF. CDR3 sequence (DNA): TGTGCCAGCTCACCTGGGGGACAGGGGAACACTGAAGCTTTCTTT.

The chain combines TRBV7-2 with TRBJ2-7, with D possibly matching TRBD2 (6 bases). Trimming removed 5 bases from V and 2 bases from J, with 16 bases in between. CDR1 is SGHTA and CDR2 is FQGNSA in the germline V gene. This CDR3 is 15 amino acids long. The CDR3 DNA sequence: TGTGCCAGCAGCCCACCGGGACTCCAAACCTACGAGCAGTACTTC. This codes for CASSPPGLQTYEQYF.

This clone came up a few times. The CDR3 coding sequence is TGTGCCAGCAGCGCCGGGAGAGGAACTAGGACTAGCGGGACCTACGAGCAGTACTTC. As protein: CASSAGRGTRTSGTYEQYF. The rearrangement joins TRBV11-2 to TRBJ2-7, with TRBD2 identical over 12 bases. Per germline, CDR1 SGHAT and CDR2 FQNNGV. With 5 bases clipped from V and 2 bases from J, the junction kept 16 bases outside the gene matches. The CDR3 is made up of 19 amino acids.